These 27 T cell receptor beta chains came from one sample sequenced in a study of T cells after somatic rescue of genetic block. Measured with immunoSEQ multiplex PCR; TCRdb has only the in-frame clones, and not every one. The sample holds tens of thousands of clones, about nine tenths seen once. The sequencing input was peripheral blood mononuclear cells (PBMCs). The receptors were gathered from a man aged 35-49 years.

This clone was picked up one time. The same CDR3 can be traced to other DNA sequences in this sample. The CDR3 spells CASSLGGRGDGYTF. The CDR3 coding sequence is TGCGCCAGCAGCTTGGGGGGCAGGGGGGATGGCTACACCTTC. This chain joins TRBV5-1 and TRBJ1-2; 7 bases agree with TRBD1. The CDR3 is made up of 14 amino acids. CDR1 is SGHRS and CDR2 is YFSETQ in the germline V gene. V was clipped by 0 bases and J by 6 bases; unmatched bases: 5.

The V gene is TRBV5-8, the J gene TRBJ2-7; D ambiguous. The CDR3 extends over 13 amino acids. Germline V gives CDR1 SGHTS, CDR2 YDEGEE. V lost 0 bases, J lost 1 base, and 5 bases lay in between. The CDR3 region is CASSLVGSYEQYF. CDR3 in DNA: TGTGCCAGCAGCTTGGTAGGGTCCTACGAGCAGTACTTC.

The sample holds one count of this clone. The rearrangement uses TRBV28 and TRBJ2-3; 9 nucleotides align to TRBD2. The CDR3 covers 16 residues. The germline V gene has CDR1 MDHEN and CDR2 SYDVKM. The J segment lost 5 bases and the V segment lost 6 bases, leaving 12 bases of the junction unmatched. For the CDR3, the DNA is TGTGCCAGCAGCCCCCAAGGACTAGCGTTTGGAGATACGCAGTATTTT. Translated, it gives CASSPQGLAFGDTQYF.

This clone was seen just once. The chain is built from TRBV29-1 and TRBJ2-3; D is undetermined. V was cut by 4 bases and J by 5 bases, with 10 bases left in between. In germline, CDR1 is SQVTM, CDR2 ANQGSEA. The CDR3 covers 12 residues. For the CDR3, the DNA is TGCAGCGTTGTTAGGGCCGGAGATACGCAGTATTTT. It specifies CSVVRAGDTQYF.

This clone showed up just once. The CDR3 loop is CASSPGQGRGEQYF. The CDR3 nucleotides read TGTGCCAGCAGCCCGGGACAGGGCCGGGGGGAGCAGTACTTC. The genes are TRBV7-3 and TRBJ2-7; 9 nucleotides match TRBD1. V shed 5 bases and J 7 bases; nucleotides not matched to a gene: 9. The CDR3 loop spans 14 amino acids. The germline V gene encodes CDR1 SGHTA and CDR2 FQGTGA.

The chain has TRBV13 and TRBJ2-1; 11 bases are a match to TRBD1. Germline trimming cut 5 bases from V and 7 bases from J; bases unmatched to any gene: 7. CDR3 length equals 15 residues. Germline CDR1 PRHDT, CDR2 FYEKMQ (reference sequence). As DNA, the CDR3 is TGTGCCAGCAGCGGAGGGGGACAGGGGGGAAATGAGCAGTTCTTC. Translation: CASSGGGQGGNEQFF.

This chain links TRBV9 with TRBJ1-3; 7 nucleotides agree with TRBD1. V trimming: 5 bases; J trimming: 0 bases; junction bases outside the gene matches: 8. The germline gives CDR1 SGDLS, CDR2 YYNGEE. The CDR3 is 16 residues long. CDR3 in amino acids: CASSSDRHRSGNTIYF. The CDR3 region has the DNA TGTGCCAGCAGTTCGGACAGGCATCGCTCTGGAAACACCATATATTTT. Complete variable domain (other parts from reference TRBV9 and TRBJ1-3): DSGVTQTPKHLITATGQRVTLRCSPRSGDLSVYWYQQSLDQGLQFLIQYYNGEERAKGNILERFSAQQFPDLHSELNLSSLELGDSALYFCASSSDRHRSGNTIYFGEGSWLTVV.

CDR3 amino acids: CASSQTSSGIAGGTYEQYF. Written as DNA, the CDR3 is TGCGCCAGCAGTCAAACCAGCAGTGGAATAGCGGGAGGTACCTACGAGCAGTACTTC. The chain combines TRBV23-1 with TRBJ2-7; 10 bases are shared with TRBD2. TRBV23-1 qualifies as an ORF whose function is uncertain. After removal of 2 bases from V and 2 bases from J, the junction contained 15 bases not matched to a gene. CDR3 length: 19 residues.

The chain has TRBV4-1 and TRBJ2-7, with D perhaps assigned TRBD1 or TRBD2 (5 bases each). The CDR3 consists of 16 residues. V lost 4 bases to trimming and J lost 1 base, with 17 bases between them. Germline values: CDR1 MGHRA, CDR2 YSYEKL. The CDR3 sequence: CASSLEPGAKSYEQYF. The CDR3 nucleotides are TGCGCCAGCAGCCTAGAGCCCGGGGCTAAATCCTACGAGCAGTACTTC.

The chain uses TRBV7-6 and TRBJ2-3; D unresolved. The CDR3 consists of 12 residues. V was clipped by 2 bases and J by 2 bases, with 2 bases between them. Germline V lookup: CDR1 SGHVS, CDR2 FNYEAQ. The CDR3 DNA is TGTGCCAGCAGCTTATACACAGATACGCAGTATTTT. It encodes CASSLYTDTQYF.

This clone was detected once. V is TRBV7-2 and J is TRBJ2-7; 11 bases map to TRBD2. Germline V gives CDR1 SGHTA, CDR2 FQGNSA. CDR3 length: 18 residues. The ends lost 0 bases at V and 2 bases at J; junction bases unmatched: 9. The CDR3 sequence is CASSLAGTSGGAPYEQYF. The CDR3 coding sequence is TGTGCCAGCAGCTTAGCGGGGACTAGCGGAGGGGCTCCCTACGAGCAGTACTTC. Variable domain in full (rest from reference TRBV7-2 and TRBJ2-7): GAGVSQSPSNKVTEKGKDVELRCDPISGHTALYWYRQSLGQGLEFLIYFQGNSAPDKSGLPSDRFSAERTGGSVSTLTIQRTQQEDSAVYLCASSLAGTSGGAPYEQYFGPGTRLTVT.

This clone was detected once. The chain employs TRBV4-1 and TRBJ1-2, with D maybe TRBD1 (5 bases). CDR3 length: 13 amino acids. Germline values: CDR1 MGHRA, CDR2 YSYEKL. V lost 1 base, J lost 7 bases, and 10 bases lay in between. CDR3 residues: CASSQVRGGGYTF. The CDR3 DNA is TGCGCCAGCAGCCAAGTTAGGGGCGGTGGCTACACCTTC.

The chain joins TRBV15 to TRBJ2-3, with D unresolved. V lost 0 bases and J 4 bases, leaving 2 bases between the germline ends. In germline, CDR1 is LNHNV, CDR2 YYDKDF (reference sequence). The CDR3 is 12 amino acids. The CDR3 reads CATSRDPDTQYF. The DNA of the CDR3 is TGTGCCACCAGCAGAGATCCAGATACGCAGTATTTT.

V usage is TRBV7-2 and J usage is TRBJ2-3, with 8 bases lining up with TRBD2. V gave up 0 bases and J gave up 0 bases; unmatched junction bases: 5. The CDR3 sequence is 17 residues long. Per the germline V gene, CDR1 is SGHTA and CDR2 is FQGNSA. The chain's CDR3 is CASSLASIAGSTDTQYF. CDR3 nucleotides: TGTGCCAGCAGCTTAGCGAGCATAGCGGGAAGCACAGATACGCAGTATTTT. The full variable domain, completed using reference TRBV7-2 and TRBJ2-3, is GAGVSQSPSNKVTEKGKDVELRCDPISGHTALYWYRQSLGQGLEFLIYFQGNSAPDKSGLPSDRFSAERTGGSVSTLTIQRTQQEDSAVYLCASSLASIAGSTDTQYFGPGTRLTVL.

The rearrangement uses TRBV28 and TRBJ1-2; D call uncertain. Between the trimmed V and J ends, which lost 5 bases and 0 bases, there was a span of 13 bases. The CDR3 runs to 15 residues. Germline V CDR1 and CDR2: MDHEN, SYDVKM. This CDR3 is CASSPPGRTNYGYTF. CDR3 sequence (DNA): TGTGCCAGCAGTCCCCCCGGGAGAACTAACTATGGCTACACCTTC.

The V and J genes are TRBV6-5 and TRBJ2-7; 8 bases are shared with TRBD2. Germline V gives CDR1 MNHEY, CDR2 SVGAGI. The V and J ends lost 4 bases and 7 bases, in that order; junction bases with no gene match: 3. The length of the CDR3 is 12 residues. The CDR3 DNA is TGTGCCAGCAGTTTATTAGCGGGAGAGCAGTACTTC. This gives the protein CASSLLAGEQYF.

The chain carries TRBV5-8 and TRBJ2-2; a weak D match, TRBD2 (6 bases). Trimming stripped 4 bases from V and 0 bases from J, with 7 bases between. The CDR3 is made up of 14 amino acids. The germline CDR1 and CDR2 sequences are SGHTS and YDEGEE. The CDR3 is CASSGTPNTGELFF. For the CDR3, the DNA is TGTGCCAGCAGCGGGACTCCGAACACCGGGGAGCTGTTTTTT.

This chain joins TRBV27 and TRBJ1-2; D is unclear. Between the trimmed V and J ends, which lost 2 bases and 3 bases, there was a span of 7 bases. The CDR3 sequence is 13 residues long. Germline V gene sequence: CDR1 MNHEY, CDR2 SMNVEV (reference sequence). The DNA for the CDR3 is TGTGCCAGCAGTTTAGTGACTGACTATGGCTACACCTTC. Encoded protein: CASSLVTDYGYTF.

The gene calls are TRBV6-5 and TRBJ1-2, with TRBD1 as a possible D gene (5 bases). Germline-derived CDR1 and CDR2 are MNHEY and SVGAGI. CDR3 size: 14 residues. Trimming removed 6 bases at V and 2 bases at J, with 13 bases between. The CDR3 reads CASRTAGANYGYTF. The CDR3 bases are TGTGCCAGCAGAACTGCTGGGGCGAACTATGGCTACACCTTC.

The chain is built from TRBV29-1 and TRBJ2-2, with D unclear. The germline V and J ends were trimmed by 4 bases and 2 bases, with 5 bases remaining between them. The CDR3 loop spans 12 amino acids. CDR1 is SQVTM, CDR2 ANQGSEA, per germline. The CDR3 bases are TGCAGCGTTGGACAAAACACCGGGGAGCTGTTTTTT. Translated: CSVGQNTGELFF.

V and J are TRBV2 and TRBJ2-2; 7 bases map to TRBD1. This CDR3 region has 14 residues. The V segment lost 6 bases and the J segment 5 bases; nucleotides outside the gene matches: 6. In germline, CDR1 is SNHLY, CDR2 FYNNEI. The CDR3 nucleotides read TGTGCCAGCAGAGTGACAGGGCTAACCGGGGAGCTGTTTTTT. Protein sequence: CASRVTGLTGELFF.

The chain employs TRBV11-2 and TRBJ2-3, with 7 bases that match TRBD2. J was trimmed by 0 bases and V by 3 bases; bases with no gene match: 6. CDR1 and CDR2 (germline): SGHAT, FQNNGV. The CDR3 is made up of 16 amino acids. The CDR3 nucleotides read TGTGCCAGCAGCTTCGGGGGGAGAGTTAGCACAGATACGCAGTATTTT. Its protein is CASSFGGRVSTDTQYF.

The chain couples TRBV5-1 to TRBJ2-7; possibly TRBD1 or TRBD2 for D (5 bases each). Germline CDR1 reads SGHRS; CDR2 reads YFSETQ. V was pared by 4 bases and J by 9 bases, with 17 bases between. This CDR3 is built from 13 residues. For the CDR3, the DNA is TGCGCCAGCAGCAGGGACGGAACCGTAGGGCAGTACTTC. This codes for CASSRDGTVGQYF. The full variable domain, its missing parts supplied by reference TRBV5-1 and TRBJ2-7, is KAGVTQTPRYLIKTRGQQVTLSCSPISGHRSVSWYQQTPGQGLQFLFEYFSETQRNKGNFPGRFSGRQFSNSRSEMNVSTLELGDSALYLCASSRDGTVGQYFGPGTRLTVT.

The chain joins TRBV7-9 to TRBJ1-1, with no clear D. The V end lost 2 bases, the J end lost 0 bases, and 7 bases lay between the germline ends. This CDR3 is 14 amino acids long. Germline CDR1 SEHNR, CDR2 FQNEAQ (reference sequence). CDR3 in DNA: TGTGCCAGCAGCTTATCAGCCCTGAACACTGAAGCTTTCTTT. This gives the protein CASSLSALNTEAFF.

This clone was detected once. A read error may produce the germline difference seen at one junction end. Other DNA sequences of this sample code for an identical CDR3. V is TRBV9 and J is TRBJ1-1; D is ambiguous. Per the germline V gene, CDR1 is SGDLS and CDR2 is YYNGEE. The CDR3 extends over 14 amino acids. CDR3 in DNA: TGTGCCAGTAGCGTAGCTCCCAAAAACACTGAAGCTTTCTTT. It yields the protein CASSVAPKNTEAFF.

The chain links TRBV6-5 to TRBJ2-3, with 10 bases that match TRBD1. CDR3 length: 15 residues. Trimming took 6 bases from V and 7 from J; bases not matched to a gene: 10. Germline lookup yields CDR1 MNHEY and CDR2 SVGAGI. DNA of the CDR3: TGTGCCAGCAGCCTTAGACAGGGGGCCTGGCATACGCAGTATTTT. Encoded protein: CASSLRQGAWHTQYF.

The chain recombines TRBV5-1 with TRBJ2-7, with 8 positions matching TRBD1. This CDR3 is built from 15 residues. Germline CDR1 and CDR2: SGHRS and YFSETQ. J gave up 4 bases and V 3 bases, and 9 bases lay outside the gene matches. The CDR3 region has the DNA TGCGCCAGCAGCTCACGGACAGGGTCTGGGTACGAGCAGTACTTC. Protein product: CASSSRTGSGYEQYF.